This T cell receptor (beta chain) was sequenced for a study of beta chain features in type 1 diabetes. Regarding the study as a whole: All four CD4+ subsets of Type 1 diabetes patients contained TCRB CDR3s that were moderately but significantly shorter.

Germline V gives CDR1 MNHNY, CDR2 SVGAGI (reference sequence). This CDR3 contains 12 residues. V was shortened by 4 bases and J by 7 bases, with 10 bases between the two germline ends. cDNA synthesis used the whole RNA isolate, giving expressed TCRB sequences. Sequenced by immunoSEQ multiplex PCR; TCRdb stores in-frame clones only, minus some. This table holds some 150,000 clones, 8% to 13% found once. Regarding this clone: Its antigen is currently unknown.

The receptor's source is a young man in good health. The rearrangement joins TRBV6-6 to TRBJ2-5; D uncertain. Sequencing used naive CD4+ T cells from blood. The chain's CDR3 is CASSSPSGTQYF. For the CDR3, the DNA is TGTGCCAGCAGTTCGCCTAGTGGGACCCAGTACTTC.